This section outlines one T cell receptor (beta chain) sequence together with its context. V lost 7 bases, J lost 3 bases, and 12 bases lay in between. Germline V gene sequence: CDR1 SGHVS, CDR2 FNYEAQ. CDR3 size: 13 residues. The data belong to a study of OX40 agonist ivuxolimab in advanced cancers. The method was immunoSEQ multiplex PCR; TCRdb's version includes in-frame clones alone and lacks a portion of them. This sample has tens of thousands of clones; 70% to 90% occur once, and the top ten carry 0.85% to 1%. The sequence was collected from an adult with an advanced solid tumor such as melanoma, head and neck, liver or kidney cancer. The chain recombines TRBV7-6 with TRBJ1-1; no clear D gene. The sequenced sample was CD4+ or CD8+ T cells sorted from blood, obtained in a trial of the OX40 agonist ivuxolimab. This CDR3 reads CASKENTDTEAFF. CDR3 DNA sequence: TGTGCCAGCAAGGAGAACACGGACACTGAAGCTTTCTTT.